The following is a T cell receptor (beta chain) sequence with its context. Its antigen remains unidentified. The data belong to a study of T cells in Graves' hyperthyroidism and ophthalmopathy. Broader study findings: Most clonotypes expanded in the thyroid (above 0.001) were also present in blood.

RNA transcripts yielded amplified TCR beta CDR3 regions. The TCR CDR3 was amplified in a first-round RT-PCR using the HTBI primer set. TCRdb re-analysed the multiplex PCR reads in MiXCR, keeping a single row per CDR3 protein. Among 480,000 or so distinct CDR3 sequences listed, 13% to 15% were seen once. Patients counted as stable if ophthalmopathy did not develop within 18 months. Those patients with uncontrolled infection, other autoimmune disease, pregnancy or lactation were excluded. The PBMCs had their origin in 7.5 to 10 ml of fresh peripheral blood. Trimming took off 5 bases at V and 3 bases at J, with 14 bases between the two ends. The length of the CDR3 is 15 residues. CDR1 PRHDT and CDR2 FYEKMQ come from the germline V gene (reference sequence).

The sequence derives from a woman under 30 with Graves' hyperthyroidism. V usage is TRBV13 and J usage is TRBJ2-4; a possible D gene is TRBD2 (5 bases). Sequenced input: blood. The CDR3 DNA is TGTGCCAGCAGCAGCCTTCGAGGAGGCAAAAACATTCAGTACTTC. Amino acids: CASSSLRGGKNIQYF.